This T cell receptor beta chain was profiled in a study of beta chain features in type 1 diabetes (dated by TCRdb to 2016 to 2019). Turning to the overall study: Patients and healthy donors did not differ in mean age, gender distribution, total cell number or subset yield. Across all samples, roughly 110,000,000 sorted cells were examined, and cell number per subset correlated strongly with RNA yield. The study compared the TCRB repertoires of sorted circulating CD4+ T cell subsets in recently diagnosed type 1 diabetes patients with those in matched healthy donors. Regulatory and stem cell-like memory subsets were isolated from only 8 patients and 8 healthy donors, whereas naive and central memory subsets came from all 30 or so donors. Findings and caveats that apply to the study as a whole: Sequencing cDNA rather than genomic DNA could over-represent highly expressing activated cells, although activation and CD3 levels did not differ between groups. HLA sub-analyses involved small numbers of individuals, so any influence of HLA type on TCRB rearrangement remained unresolved. Shorter templates might have been favored by PCR, but patient and control samples were amplified and corrected together, so both groups would have been affected equally by any skew. At VDJ recombination sites, patients with type 1 diabetes made fewer insertions and deleted more nucleotides, a pattern implying thymic rearrangement abnormalities. Naive, central memory and regulatory TCRB repertoires appeared to be more similar among patients than among healthy donors. Type 1 diabetes patients showed a moderate but significant shortening of TCRB CDR3 length in all four CD4+ subsets.

The germline V gene specifies MGHDK as CDR1 and SYGVNS as CDR2. The cysteine opens and the phenylalanine closes a CDR3 of 15 amino acids. Just CDR3 DNA is preserved here, 45 bases in frame from base 1. V is trimmed back by 0 bases and J by 3 bases, and the junction contains 5 bases that no gene match accounts for. About this clone itself: Its antigen remains undetermined. The input lacks base qualities; no much larger clone sits a single base away.

The entire amount of isolated RNA was reverse transcribed using the High Capacity cDNA Reverse Transcription Kit, so the sequenced TCRB transcripts were expressed ones. Naive, central memory and regulatory T cell samples underwent deep immunoSEQ sequencing, averaging around 4 million total reads per sample. After sorted cells were lysed in RLT buffer, RNA was extracted with DNase-treated RNeasy Micro or Mini kits, with the choice depending on cell number. To prevent cross-contamination, each cell subset was processed individually, whereas patient and healthy donor samples were processed jointly. Using the immunoSEQ multiplex PCR, TCRB sequences were amplified from cDNA into 87-bp fragments spanning the CDR3 region. Sequencing of the amplicons was performed on the Illumina HiSeq platform. The paper's data handling went like this. PCR bias was corrected computationally using synthetic template baselines, and reads within Hamming distance 2 were collapsed, with unmergeable singletons discarded. Reads were aligned against IMGT so that V, D and J genes, CDR3 length and insertions or deletions at six rearrangement sites could be assigned. Within each subset, clonotype counts were normalized to sorted cell number, and only after that were true diversity and Gini coefficients computed with the tcR R package. The overlap coefficient, calculated on TCRB nucleotide sequences, was used to measure repertoire sharing. Out-of-frame TCRB sequences from naive cells were analyzed as a proxy for the pre-selection repertoire. The table comes from immuneACCESS by way of TCRdb, which keeps in-frame sequences with V and J called. Part of the clones is missing from these tables; in studies checked, under half for an unresolved V gene and the rest for unknown reasons. V and J calls and clone size are copied from that table; D and trimming were computed from the DNA. The sample table records around 500,000 clones; around 28% of these occur just once. Jointly, the top ten make up around 0.065% of the sample.

Each donor gave one peripheral blood draw, averaging approximately 0.12 L, which was collected into heparinised tubes. Naive, central memory, regulatory and stem cell-like memory CD4+ T cells were sorted on a BD FACSAria II using a panel including CD45RO, CCR7, CD25, CD127, CD95 and CD27. A purity above 98% was achieved for all sorted populations. PBMCs were isolated right away by Lymphoprep density gradient centrifugation and were stained directly, without culture. So that batch effects would be minimized, each experiment stained and sorted samples in pairs, pairing one healthy donor with one patient.

Sequences were obtained from naive CD4+ T cells from blood. The intended sense of this specimen's cell subset or site label: true naive CD4+ T cells. The sequence joins TRBV25-1 to TRBJ2-7, with 7 bases in between that match TRBD2. This clonotype was obtained from a man between 18 and 35 years old in good health. The CDR3 reads CASSEYAGVFYEQYF. The DNA sequence is TGTGCCAGCAGTGAATACGCGGGAGTATTCTACGAGCAGTACTTC.